These 7 T cell receptor beta chains share one sample of origin, sequenced in a study of T cell repertoires in cytomegalovirus infection. TCRdb re-called the reads with MiXCR, one entry per CDR3 protein. The table has under 200,000 distinct CDR3 sequences, 17% seen once; the top ten hold roughly a sixth. The sequenced material came from CD8+ T cells from PBMCs. Source of these receptors: a human donor in good health (CMV status not recorded). Some clones in this sample may be carry-over from other donors' samples.

This clonotype turned up a few times. This chain joins TRBV6-8 and TRBJ2-1, with a tentative D call TRBD1 (6 bases). V shed 0 bases and J shed 4 bases, with 13 bases lying between them. The length of the CDR3 is 16 residues. Germline V gene sequence: CDR1 MNHGY, CDR2 SAAAGT. The CDR3 DNA reads as TGTGCCAGCAGTTACTCTTCAGGGGAGCTTTACAATGAGCAGTTCTTC. Translated: CASSYSSGELYNEQFF.

There are a few counts of this clonotype. The V call is TRBV7-9, the J call TRBJ1-1, with D possibly matching TRBD1 (5 bases). This CDR3 region has 13 residues. V was shortened by 7 bases and J by 5 bases, with 14 bases between the two germline ends. Germline loops: CDR1 SEHNR, CDR2 FQNEAQ (reference sequence). The CDR3 sequence is CASNSGVGTEAFF. The CDR3 region has the DNA TGTGCCAGCAACTCGGGGGTTGGGACTGAAGCTTTCTTT.

The rearrangement joins TRBV12-3 or TRBV12-4 to TRBJ2-1; D is possibly TRBD2 (6 bases). V dropped 5 bases and J dropped 4 bases, with 6 bases sitting between them. This CDR3 has 12 amino acids. CDR3 DNA: TGTGCCAGCAGTGGGGGGTACAATGAGCAGTTCTTC. The encoded protein is CASSGGYNEQFF.

There are many counts of this clonotype. The chain is built from TRBV7-2 and TRBJ2-1, with TRBD2 identical over 8 bases. There are 15 residues in the CDR3. J gave up 5 bases and V 5 bases, and 8 bases lay outside the gene matches. Germline V gene sequence: CDR1 SGHTA, CDR2 FQGNSA. In nucleotides, the CDR3 is TGTGCCAGCAGCCCGAGCGGGAGCCCCCACAATGAGCAGTTCTTC. Its translation: CASSPSGSPHNEQFF.

In this sample, this clonotype turned up many times. The J gene is TRBJ2-7, the V gene TRBV14; no clear D. CDR1 is SGHDN, CDR2 FVKESK, per germline. The CDR3 is 15 residues long. Trimming pared 4 bases from V and 4 bases from J, leaving 17 bases between. CDR3 protein: CASSLQSRGRYEQYF. DNA of the CDR3: TGTGCCAGCAGCCTCCAATCTAGAGGACGGTACGAGCAGTACTTC.

This sequence joins TRBV2 and TRBJ1-2; TRBD1 is a possible D gene (6 bases). V lost 3 bases to trimming and J lost 4 bases, with 15 bases between them. This CDR3 spans 15 amino acids. Germline V gives CDR1 SNHLY, CDR2 FYNNEI. The CDR3 spells CASSDWGRGGYGYTF. In nucleotides, the CDR3 is TGTGCCAGCAGTGATTGGGGCAGGGGAGGCTATGGCTACACCTTC.

This clonotype was picked up a small number of times. This chain links TRBV7-2 with TRBJ1-5; 9 bases are shared with TRBD1. Trimming cost V 1 base and J 0 bases; bases outside gene matches: 10. Germline V CDR1 and CDR2: SGHTA, FQGNSA. The CDR3 is 19 residues long. The CDR3 DNA reads TGTGCCAGCAGCTTAGGAGGGGACAGGGCATTCTATAGCAATCAGCCCCAGCATTTT. Its translation is CASSLGGDRAFYSNQPQHF.